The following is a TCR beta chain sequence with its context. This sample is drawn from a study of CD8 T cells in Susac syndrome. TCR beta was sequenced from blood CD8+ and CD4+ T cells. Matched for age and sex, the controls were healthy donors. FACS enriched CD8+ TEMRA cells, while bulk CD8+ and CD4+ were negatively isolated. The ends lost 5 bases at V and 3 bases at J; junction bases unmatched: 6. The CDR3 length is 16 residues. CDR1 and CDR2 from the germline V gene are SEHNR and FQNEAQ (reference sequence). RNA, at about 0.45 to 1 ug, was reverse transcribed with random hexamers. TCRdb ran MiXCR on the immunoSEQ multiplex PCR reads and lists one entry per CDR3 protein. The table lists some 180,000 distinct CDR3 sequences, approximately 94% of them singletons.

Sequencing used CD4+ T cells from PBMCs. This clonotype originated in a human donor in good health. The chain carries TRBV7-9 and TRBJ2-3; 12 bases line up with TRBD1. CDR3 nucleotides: TGTGCCAGCAGCCACGGGACAGGGGGCTTGACAGATACGCAGTATTTT. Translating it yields CASSHGTGGLTDTQYF.